This TCR beta chain is from a study of high-grade serous ovarian cancer treatment subgroups. Turning to the study itself: On average, just over 14,000 reads and 7,000 to 8,500 unique TCR beta rearrangements were obtained per sample.

About this clone itself: The antigen remains unidentified.

The method was immunoSEQ multiplex PCR; TCRdb's version includes in-frame clones alone and lacks a portion of them. The table has about 11,000 clones, around 86% seen once. Regarding the study as a whole: Repertoire similarity ranged roughly 0.1 to 0.79 between tumors of one patient. TCR relatedness rose with neoantigen level and trended with mutation load.

The V and J ends lost 1 base and 0 bases respectively, with 10 bases between them. The CDR3 has 15 residues. In germline, CDR1 is SGHTA, CDR2 FQGNSA. The tumor samples were collected prior to definitive surgery or chemotherapy. Sample: tumor tissue. This sequence joins TRBV7-2 and TRBJ2-7, with D possibly matching TRBD2 (5 bases). The TCR comes from a human donor with high-grade serous ovarian cancer. CDR3 nucleotides: TGTGCCAGCAGCTTAGGTACTAGGAGCTCCTACGAGCAGTACTTC. This translates into CASSLGTRSSYEQYF.